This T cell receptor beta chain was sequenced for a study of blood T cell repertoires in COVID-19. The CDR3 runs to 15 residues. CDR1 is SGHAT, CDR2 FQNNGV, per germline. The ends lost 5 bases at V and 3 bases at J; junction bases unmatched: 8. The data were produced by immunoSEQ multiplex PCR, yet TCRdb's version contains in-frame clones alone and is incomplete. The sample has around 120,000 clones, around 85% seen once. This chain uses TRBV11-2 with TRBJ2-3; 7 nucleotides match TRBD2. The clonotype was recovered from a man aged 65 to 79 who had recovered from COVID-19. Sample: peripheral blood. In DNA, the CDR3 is TGTGCCAGCAGCACCGGCGGGAGTAGGACAGATACGCAGTATTTT. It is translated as CASSTGGSRTDTQYF.